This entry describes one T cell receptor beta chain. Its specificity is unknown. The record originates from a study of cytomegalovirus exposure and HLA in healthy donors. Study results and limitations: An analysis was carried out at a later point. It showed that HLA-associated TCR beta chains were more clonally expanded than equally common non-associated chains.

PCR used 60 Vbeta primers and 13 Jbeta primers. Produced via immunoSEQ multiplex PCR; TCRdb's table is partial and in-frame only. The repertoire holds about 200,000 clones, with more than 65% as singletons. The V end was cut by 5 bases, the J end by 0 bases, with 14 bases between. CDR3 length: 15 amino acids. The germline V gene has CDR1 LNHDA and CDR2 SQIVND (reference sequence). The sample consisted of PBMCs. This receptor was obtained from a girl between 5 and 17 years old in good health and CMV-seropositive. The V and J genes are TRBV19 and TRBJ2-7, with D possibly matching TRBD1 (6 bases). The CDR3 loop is CASSFLQGDSYEQYF. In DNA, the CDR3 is TGTGCCAGTAGTTTCTTACAGGGAGACTCCTACGAGCAGTACTTC.